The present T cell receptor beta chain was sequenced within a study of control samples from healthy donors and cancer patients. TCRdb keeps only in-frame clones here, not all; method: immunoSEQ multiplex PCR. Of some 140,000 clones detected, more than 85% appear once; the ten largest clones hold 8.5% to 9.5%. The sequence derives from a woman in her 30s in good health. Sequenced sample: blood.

The CDR3 nucleotides read TGTGCCAGCAGCCCAGGGACACATAGCACAGATACGCAGTATTTT. It specifies CASSPGTHSTDTQYF. The chain links TRBV5-8 to TRBJ2-3; TRBD1 is a possible D gene (6 bases). This CDR3 region has 15 residues. Germline CDR1 is SGHTS and CDR2 is YDEGEE. Trimming stripped 4 bases from V and 0 bases from J, with 12 bases between.